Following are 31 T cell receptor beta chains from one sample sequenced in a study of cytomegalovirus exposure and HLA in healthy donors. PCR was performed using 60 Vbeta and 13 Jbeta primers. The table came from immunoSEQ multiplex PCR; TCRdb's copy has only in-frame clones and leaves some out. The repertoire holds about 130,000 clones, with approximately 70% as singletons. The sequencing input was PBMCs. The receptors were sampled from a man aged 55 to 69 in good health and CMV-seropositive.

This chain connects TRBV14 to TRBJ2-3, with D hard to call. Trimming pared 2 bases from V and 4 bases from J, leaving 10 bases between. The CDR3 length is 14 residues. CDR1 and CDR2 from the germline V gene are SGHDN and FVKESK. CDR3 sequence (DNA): TGTGCCAGCAGCCAAAGTAGTCCCGCAGATACGCAGTATTTT. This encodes CASSQSSPADTQYF. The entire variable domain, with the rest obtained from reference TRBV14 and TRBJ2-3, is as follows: EAGVTQFPSHSVIEKGQTVTLRCDPISGHDNLYWYRRVMGKEIKFLLHFVKESKQDESGMPNNRFLAERTGGTYSTLKVQPAELEDSGVYFCASSQSSPADTQYFGPGTRLTVL.

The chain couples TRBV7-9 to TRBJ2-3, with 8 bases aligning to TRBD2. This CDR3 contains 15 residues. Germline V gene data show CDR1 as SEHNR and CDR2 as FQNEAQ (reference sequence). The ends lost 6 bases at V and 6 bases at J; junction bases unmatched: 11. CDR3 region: CASRSFRGGPDTQYF. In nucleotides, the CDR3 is TGTGCCAGCAGGTCCTTCCGGGGGGGCCCGGATACGCAGTATTTT.

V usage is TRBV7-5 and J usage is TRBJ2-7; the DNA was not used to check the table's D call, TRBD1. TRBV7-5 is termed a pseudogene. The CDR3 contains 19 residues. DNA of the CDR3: TGTGTCAGAAGCCCCAGCTTAGGGGACAGGGGGCTGTGCTCCTACGAGCAGTACTTC. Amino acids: CVRSPSLGDRGLCSYEQYF.

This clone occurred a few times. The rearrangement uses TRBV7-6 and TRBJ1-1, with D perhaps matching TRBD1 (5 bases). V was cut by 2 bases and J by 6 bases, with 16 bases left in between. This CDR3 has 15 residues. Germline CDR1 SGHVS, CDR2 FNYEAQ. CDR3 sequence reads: CASSLIGTDNAEAFF. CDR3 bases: TGTGCCAGCAGCTTAATAGGGACTGACAACGCTGAAGCTTTCTTT.

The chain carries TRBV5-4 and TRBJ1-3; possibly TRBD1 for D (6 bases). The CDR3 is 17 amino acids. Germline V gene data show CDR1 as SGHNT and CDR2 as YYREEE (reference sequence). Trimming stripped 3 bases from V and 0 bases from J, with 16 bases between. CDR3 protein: CASSSEPTGNSGNTIYF. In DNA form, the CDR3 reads TGTGCCAGCAGCTCAGAACCTACAGGGAACTCTGGAAACACCATATATTTT.

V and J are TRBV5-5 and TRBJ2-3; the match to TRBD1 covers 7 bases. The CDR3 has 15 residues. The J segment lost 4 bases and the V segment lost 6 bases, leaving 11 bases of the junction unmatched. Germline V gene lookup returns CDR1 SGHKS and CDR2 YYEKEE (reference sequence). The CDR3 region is CASTSPGQVPDTQYF. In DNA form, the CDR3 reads TGTGCCAGCACCTCCCCCGGACAGGTGCCAGATACGCAGTATTTT.

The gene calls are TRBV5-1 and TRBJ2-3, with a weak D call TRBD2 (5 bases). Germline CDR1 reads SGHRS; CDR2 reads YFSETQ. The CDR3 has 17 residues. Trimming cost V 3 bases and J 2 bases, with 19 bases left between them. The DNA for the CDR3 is TGCGCCAGCAGCTCCCATCATGGGTCGGGGTCCACAGATACGCAGTATTTT. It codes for CASSSHHGSGSTDTQYF.

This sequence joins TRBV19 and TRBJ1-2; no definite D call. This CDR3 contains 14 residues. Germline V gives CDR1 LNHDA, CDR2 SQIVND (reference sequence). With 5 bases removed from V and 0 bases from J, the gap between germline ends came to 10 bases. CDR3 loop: CASSPDGTNYGYTF. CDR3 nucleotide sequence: TGTGCCAGTAGTCCCGACGGGACTAACTATGGCTACACCTTC. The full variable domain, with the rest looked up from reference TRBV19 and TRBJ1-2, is DGGITQSPKYLFRKEGQNVTLSCEQNLNHDAMYWYRQDPGQGLRLIYYSQIVNDFQKGDIAEGYSVSREKKESFPLTVTSAQKNPTAFYLCASSPDGTNYGYTFGSGTRLTVV.

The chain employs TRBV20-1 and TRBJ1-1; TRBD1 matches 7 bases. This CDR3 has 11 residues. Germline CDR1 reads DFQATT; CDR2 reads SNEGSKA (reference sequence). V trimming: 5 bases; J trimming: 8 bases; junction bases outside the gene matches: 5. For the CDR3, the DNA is TGCAGTGCTGACAGGGTAGAGGAAGCTTTCTTT. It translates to CSADRVEEAFF.

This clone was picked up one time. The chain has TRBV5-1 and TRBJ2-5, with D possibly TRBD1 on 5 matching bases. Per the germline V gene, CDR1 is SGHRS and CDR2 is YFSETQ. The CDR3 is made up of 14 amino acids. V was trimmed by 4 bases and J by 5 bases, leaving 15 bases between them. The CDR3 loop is CASSPTQGRETQYF. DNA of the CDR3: TGCGCCAGCAGCCCCACTCAGGGCCGGGAGACCCAGTACTTC. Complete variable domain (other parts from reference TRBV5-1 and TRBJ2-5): KAGVTQTPRYLIKTRGQQVTLSCSPISGHRSVSWYQQTPGQGLQFLFEYFSETQRNKGNFPGRFSGRQFSNSRSEMNVSTLELGDSALYLCASSPTQGRETQYFGPGTRLLVL.

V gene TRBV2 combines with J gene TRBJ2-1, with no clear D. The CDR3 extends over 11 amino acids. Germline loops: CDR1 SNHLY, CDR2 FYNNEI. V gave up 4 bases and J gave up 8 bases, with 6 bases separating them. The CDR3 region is CASSVADEQFF. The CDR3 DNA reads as TGTGCCAGCAGTGTCGCGGATGAGCAGTTCTTC.

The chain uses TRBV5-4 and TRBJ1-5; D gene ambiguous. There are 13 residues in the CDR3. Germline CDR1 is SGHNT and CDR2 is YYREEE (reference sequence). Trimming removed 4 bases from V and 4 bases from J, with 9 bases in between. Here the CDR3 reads CASSPAVNQPQHF. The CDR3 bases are TGTGCCAGCAGCCCTGCGGTTAATCAGCCCCAGCATTTT.

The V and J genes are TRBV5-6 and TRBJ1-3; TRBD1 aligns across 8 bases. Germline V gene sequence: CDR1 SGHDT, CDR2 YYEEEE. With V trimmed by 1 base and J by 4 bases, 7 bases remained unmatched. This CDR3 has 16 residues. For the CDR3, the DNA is TGTGCCAGCAGCTTGATTCAGGGGGCGTCGGGAAACACCATATATTTT. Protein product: CASSLIQGASGNTIYF. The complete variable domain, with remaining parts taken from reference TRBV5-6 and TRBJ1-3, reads DAGVTQSPTHLIKTRGQQVTLRCSPKSGHDTVSWYQQALGQGPQFIFQYYEEEERQRGNFPDRFSGHQFPNYSSELNVNALLLGDSALYLCASSLIQGASGNTIYFGEGSWLTVV.

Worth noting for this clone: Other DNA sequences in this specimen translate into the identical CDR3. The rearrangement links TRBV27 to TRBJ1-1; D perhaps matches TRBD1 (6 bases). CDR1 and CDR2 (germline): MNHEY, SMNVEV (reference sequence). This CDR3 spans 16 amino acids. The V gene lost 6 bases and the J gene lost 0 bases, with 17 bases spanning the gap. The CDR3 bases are TGTGCCAGCAGCTTACTAGAGGGGGGGATGAACACTGAAGCTTTCTTT. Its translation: CASSLLEGGMNTEAFF.

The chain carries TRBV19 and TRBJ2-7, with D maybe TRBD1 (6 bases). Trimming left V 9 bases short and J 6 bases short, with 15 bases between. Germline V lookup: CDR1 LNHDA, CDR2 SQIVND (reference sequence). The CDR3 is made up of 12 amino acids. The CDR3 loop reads CASRTEGGEQYF. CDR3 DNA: TGTGCCAGCAGGACAGAGGGTGGCGAGCAGTACTTC. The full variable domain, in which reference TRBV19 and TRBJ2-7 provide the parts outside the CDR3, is DGGITQSPKYLFRKEGQNVTLSCEQNLNHDAMYWYRQDPGQGLRLIYYSQIVNDFQKGDIAEGYSVSREKKESFPLTVTSAQKNPTAFYLCASRTEGGEQYFGPGTRLTVT.

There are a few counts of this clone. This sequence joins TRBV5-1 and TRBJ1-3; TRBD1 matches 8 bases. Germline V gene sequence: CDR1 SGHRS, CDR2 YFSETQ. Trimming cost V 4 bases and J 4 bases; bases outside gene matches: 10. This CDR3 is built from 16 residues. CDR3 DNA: TGCGCCAGCAGCACGGGACAGGCCTCGATAGGAAACACCATATATTTT. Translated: CASSTGQASIGNTIYF.

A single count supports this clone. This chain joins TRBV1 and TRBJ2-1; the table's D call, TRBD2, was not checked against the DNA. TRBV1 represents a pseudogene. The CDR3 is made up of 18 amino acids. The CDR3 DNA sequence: TGCACCAGCAGCCAAGACCTAGGACGGGGGAGCTTTAACAATGAGCAGTTCTTC. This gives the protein CTSSQDLGRGSFNNEQFF.

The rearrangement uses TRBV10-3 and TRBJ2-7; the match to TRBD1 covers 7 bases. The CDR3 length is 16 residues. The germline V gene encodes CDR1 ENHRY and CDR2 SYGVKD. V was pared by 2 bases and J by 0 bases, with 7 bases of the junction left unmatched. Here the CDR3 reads CAISEGPGQSSYEQYF. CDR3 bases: TGTGCCATCAGTGAGGGACCGGGACAGAGCTCCTACGAGCAGTACTTC.

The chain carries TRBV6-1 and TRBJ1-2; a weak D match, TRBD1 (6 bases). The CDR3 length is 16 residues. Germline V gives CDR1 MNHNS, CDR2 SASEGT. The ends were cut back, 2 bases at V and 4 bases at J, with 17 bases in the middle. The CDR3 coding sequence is TGTGCCAGCAGTGAAAGTCTAGGGGGATCAGGCTATGGCTACACCTTC. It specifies CASSESLGGSGYGYTF.

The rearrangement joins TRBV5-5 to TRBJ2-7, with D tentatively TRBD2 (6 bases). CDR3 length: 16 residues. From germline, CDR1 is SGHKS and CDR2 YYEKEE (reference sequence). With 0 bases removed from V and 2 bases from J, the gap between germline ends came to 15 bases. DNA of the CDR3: TGTGCCAGCAGCTTGGATCTTACGGGGGTCCCCTACGAGCAGTACTTC. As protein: CASSLDLTGVPYEQYF.

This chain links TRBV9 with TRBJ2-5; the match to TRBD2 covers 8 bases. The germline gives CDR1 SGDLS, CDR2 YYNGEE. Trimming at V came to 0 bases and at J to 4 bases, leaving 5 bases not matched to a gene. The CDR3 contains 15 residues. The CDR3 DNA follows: TGTGCCAGCAGCGTAGTCGGCCGGGGGGGAGAGACCCAGTACTTC. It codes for CASSVVGRGGETQYF.

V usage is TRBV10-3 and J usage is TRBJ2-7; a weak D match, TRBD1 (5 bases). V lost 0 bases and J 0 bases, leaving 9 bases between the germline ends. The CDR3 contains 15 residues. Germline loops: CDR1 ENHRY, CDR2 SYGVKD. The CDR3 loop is CAISESTTGSYEQYF. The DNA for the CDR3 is TGTGCCATCAGTGAGTCGACCACAGGCTCCTACGAGCAGTACTTC.

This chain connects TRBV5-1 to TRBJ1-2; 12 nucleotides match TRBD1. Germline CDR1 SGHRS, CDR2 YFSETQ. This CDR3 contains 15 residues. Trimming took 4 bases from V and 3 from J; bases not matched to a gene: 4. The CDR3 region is CASSTGQGADYGYTF. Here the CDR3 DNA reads TGCGCCAGCAGCACGGGACAGGGGGCAGACTATGGCTACACCTTC.

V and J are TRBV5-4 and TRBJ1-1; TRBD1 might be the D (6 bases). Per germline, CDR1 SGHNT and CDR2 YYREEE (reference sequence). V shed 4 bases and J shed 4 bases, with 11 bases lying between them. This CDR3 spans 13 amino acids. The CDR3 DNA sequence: TGTGCCAGCAGCCTACAGGGCGGCACTGAAGCTTTCTTT. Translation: CASSLQGGTEAFF.

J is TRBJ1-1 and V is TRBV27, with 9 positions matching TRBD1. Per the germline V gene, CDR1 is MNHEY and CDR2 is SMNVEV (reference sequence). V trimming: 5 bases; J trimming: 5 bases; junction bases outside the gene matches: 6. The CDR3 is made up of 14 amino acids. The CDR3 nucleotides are TGTGCCAGCAGTGGGGACAGGGCGGGAACTGAAGCTTTCTTT. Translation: CASSGDRAGTEAFF.

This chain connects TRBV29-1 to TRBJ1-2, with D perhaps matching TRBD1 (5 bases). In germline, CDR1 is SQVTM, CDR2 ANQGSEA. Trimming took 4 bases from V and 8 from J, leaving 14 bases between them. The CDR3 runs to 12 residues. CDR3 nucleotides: TGCAGCGTTGGTCAGGGCGTGGGGGGCTACACCTTC. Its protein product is CSVGQGVGGYTF.

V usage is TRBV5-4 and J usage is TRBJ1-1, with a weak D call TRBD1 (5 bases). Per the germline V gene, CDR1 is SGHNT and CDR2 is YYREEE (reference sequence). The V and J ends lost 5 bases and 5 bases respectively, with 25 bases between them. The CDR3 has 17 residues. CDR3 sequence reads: CASRRVPSGGRETEAFF. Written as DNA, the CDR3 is TGTGCCAGCAGGCGTGTCCCGAGTGGGGGGAGGGAGACTGAAGCTTTCTTT.

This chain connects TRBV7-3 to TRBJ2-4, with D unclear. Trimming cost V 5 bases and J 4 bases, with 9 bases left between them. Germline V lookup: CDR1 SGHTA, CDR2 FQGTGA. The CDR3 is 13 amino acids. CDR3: CASSPYSKNIQYF. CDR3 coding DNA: TGTGCCAGCAGCCCGTACAGTAAAAACATTCAGTACTTC.

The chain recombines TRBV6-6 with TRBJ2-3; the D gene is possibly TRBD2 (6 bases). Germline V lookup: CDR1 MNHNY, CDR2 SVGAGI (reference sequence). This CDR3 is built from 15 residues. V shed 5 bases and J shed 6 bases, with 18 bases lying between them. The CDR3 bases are TGTGCCAGCAGTCTTGTAGCGGCCGTCTCCGATACGCAGTATTTT. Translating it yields CASSLVAAVSDTQYF.

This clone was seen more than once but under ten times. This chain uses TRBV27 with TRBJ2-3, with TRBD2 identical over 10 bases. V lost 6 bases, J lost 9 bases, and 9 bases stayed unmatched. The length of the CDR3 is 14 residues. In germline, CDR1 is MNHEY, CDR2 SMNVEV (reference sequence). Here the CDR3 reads CASRASGGWETQYF. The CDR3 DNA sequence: TGTGCCAGCAGGGCTAGCGGGGGATGGGAGACGCAGTATTTT.

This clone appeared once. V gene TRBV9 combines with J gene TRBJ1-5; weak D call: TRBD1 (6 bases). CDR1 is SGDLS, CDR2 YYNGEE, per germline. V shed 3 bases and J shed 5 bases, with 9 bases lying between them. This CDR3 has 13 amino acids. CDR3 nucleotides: TGTGCCAGCAGCGCTGCAGGGGATCAGCCCCAGCATTTT. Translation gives CASSAAGDQPQHF.